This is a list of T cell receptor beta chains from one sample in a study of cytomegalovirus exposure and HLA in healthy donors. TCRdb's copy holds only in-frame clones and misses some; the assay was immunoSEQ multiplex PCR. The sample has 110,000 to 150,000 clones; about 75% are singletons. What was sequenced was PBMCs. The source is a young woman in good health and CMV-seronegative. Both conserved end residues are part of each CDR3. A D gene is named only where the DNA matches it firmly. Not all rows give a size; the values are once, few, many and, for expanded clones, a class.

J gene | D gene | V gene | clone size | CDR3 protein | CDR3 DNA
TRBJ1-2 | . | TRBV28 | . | CASRALGAGVYGYTF | TGTGCCAGCAGGGCCCTGGGGGCAGGCGTCTATGGCTACACCTTC
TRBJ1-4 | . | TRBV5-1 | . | CASSLDAQGTNEKLFF | TGCGCCAGCAGCTTGGATGCCCAGGGAACTAATGAAAAACTGTTTTTT
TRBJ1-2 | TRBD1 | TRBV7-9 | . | CASSLVFGTANTF | TGTGCCAGCAGCTTAGTTTTTGGGACAGCCAACACCTTC
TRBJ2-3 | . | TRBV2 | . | CASSERGESTDTQYF | TGTGCCAGCAGTGAGCGCGGAGAAAGCACAGATACGCAGTATTTT
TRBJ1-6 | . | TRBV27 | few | CASSLEGRNSPLHF | TGTGCCAGCAGTTTAGAGGGGAGGAATTCACCCCTCCACTTT
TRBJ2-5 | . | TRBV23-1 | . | CASSQLLATSETRETQYF | TGCGCCAGCAGTCAATTGTTAGCGACCTCAGAAACTAGAGAGACCCAGTACTTC
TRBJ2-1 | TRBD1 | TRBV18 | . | CASSLSTGGYFNEQFF | TGTGCCAGCTCACTATCCACAGGGGGCTATTTTAATGAGCAGTTCTTC
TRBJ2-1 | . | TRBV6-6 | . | CASSLASSSYNEQFF | TGTGCCAGCAGTCTAGCATCGAGCTCCTACAATGAGCAGTTCTTC
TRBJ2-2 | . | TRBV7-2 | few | CASSLVLGELFF | TGTGCCAGCAGCTTAGTTCTCGGGGAGCTGTTTTTT
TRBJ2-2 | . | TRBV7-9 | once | CASSLTANTGELFF | TGTGCCAGCAGCTTAACAGCGAACACCGGGGAGCTGTTTTTT
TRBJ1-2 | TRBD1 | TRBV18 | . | CASSPGTANYGYTF | TGTGCCAGCTCTCCCGGGACAGCTAACTATGGCTACACCTTC
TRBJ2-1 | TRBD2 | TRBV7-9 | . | CASSFKTGGPFYNEQFF | TGTGCCAGCAGCTTTAAGACGGGAGGGCCATTCTACAATGAGCAGTTCTTC
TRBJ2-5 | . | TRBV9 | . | CASSAIPGGPEETQYF | TGTGCCAGCAGCGCTATTCCCGGGGGGCCGGAAGAGACCCAGTACTTC
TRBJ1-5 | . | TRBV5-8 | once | CASSLRRGSQPQHF | TGTGCCAGCAGCTTGCGTAGGGGCTCTCAGCCCCAGCATTTT
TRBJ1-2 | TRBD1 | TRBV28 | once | CASRKSGQEHYGYTF | TGTGCCAGCAGAAAATCGGGACAGGAACACTATGGCTACACCTTC
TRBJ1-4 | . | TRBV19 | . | CASSIELTRGDEKLFF | TGTGCCAGTAGTATAGAACTGACACGGGGAGATGAAAAACTGTTTTTT
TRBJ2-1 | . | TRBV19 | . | CASTKGSPTNEQFF | TGTGCCAGTACTAAGGGGTCTCCTACGAATGAGCAGTTCTTC
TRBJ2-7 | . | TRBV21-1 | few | CASSDRRGRPRGRSYEQYF | TGTGCCAGCAGCGACCGAAGAGGTCGGCCCCGGGGGAGATCCTACGAGCAGTACTTC
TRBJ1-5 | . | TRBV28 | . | CASARSPGPQHF | TGTGCCAGCGCCCGTAGCCCGGGGCCCCAGCATTTT
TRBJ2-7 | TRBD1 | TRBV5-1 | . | CASSFGQGAGEQYF | TGCGCCAGCAGCTTCGGACAGGGGGCCGGCGAGCAGTACTTC
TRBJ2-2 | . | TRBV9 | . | CASSGTDSAGELFF | TGTGCCAGCAGCGGGACAGACTCAGCCGGGGAGCTGTTTTTT
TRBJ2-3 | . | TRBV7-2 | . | CASSLGQSTDTQYF | TGTGCCAGCAGCCTCGGACAGTCCACAGATACGCAGTATTTT
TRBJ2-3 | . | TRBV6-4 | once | CASSSDGSGQYF | TGTGCCAGCAGTTCAGACGGCTCGGGGCAGTATTTT
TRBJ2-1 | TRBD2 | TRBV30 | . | CAWTELAGSYNEQFF | TGTGCCTGGACCGAACTAGCGGGGTCCTACAATGAGCAGTTCTTC
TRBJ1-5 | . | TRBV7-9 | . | CASSLGAQPQHF | TGTGCCAGCAGCTTAGGGGCTCAGCCCCAGCATTTT
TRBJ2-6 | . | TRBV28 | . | CASLEGSSLNPGANVLTF | TGTGCCAGCCTGGAGGGTTCGAGTCTTAACCCTGGGGCCAACGTCCTGACTTTC
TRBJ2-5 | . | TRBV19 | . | CASSIDRGSETQYF | TGTGCCAGTAGTATAGATCGGGGTTCCGAGACCCAGTACTTC
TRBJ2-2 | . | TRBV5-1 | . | CASSLGRNTGELFF | TGCGCCAGCAGCTTGGGCAGAAACACCGGGGAGCTGTTTTTT
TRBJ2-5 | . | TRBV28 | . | CASRQGWEETQYF | TGTGCCAGCAGACAGGGCTGGGAAGAGACCCAGTACTTC
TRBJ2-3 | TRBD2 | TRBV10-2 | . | CASPSGESTDTQYF | TGCGCCAGCCCTAGCGGGGAAAGCACAGATACGCAGTATTTT
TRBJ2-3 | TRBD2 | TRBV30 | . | CAWSVRTGGRVDTQYF | TGTGCCTGGAGTGTACGTACGGGCGGGAGGGTTGATACGCAGTATTTT
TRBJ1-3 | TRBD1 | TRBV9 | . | CASSVAGQGGNTIYF | TGTGCCAGCAGCGTAGCGGGACAGGGCGGAAACACCATATATTTT
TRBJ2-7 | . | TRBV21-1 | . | CASSRDCTYEQYF | TGTGCCAGCAGCCGGGACTGTACCTACGAGCAGTACTTC
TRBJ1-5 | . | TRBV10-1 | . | CASDSSYNQPQHF | TGCGCCAGCGACAGTTCCTACAATCAGCCCCAGCATTTT
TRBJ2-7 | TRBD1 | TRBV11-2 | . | CASSLSTGQVSYEQYF | TGTGCCAGCAGCCTCTCGACGGGACAGGTGTCCTACGAGCAGTACTTC
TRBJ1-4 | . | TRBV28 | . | CASSPGGTNEKLFF | TGTGCCAGCAGTCCGGGGGGCACTAATGAAAAACTGTTTTTT
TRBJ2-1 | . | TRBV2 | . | CASSVAASYNEQFF | TGTGCCAGCAGTGTGGCCGCCTCCTACAATGAGCAGTTCTTC
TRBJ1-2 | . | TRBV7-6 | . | CASSRGTGYTF | TGTGCCAGCAGCCGTGGGACAGGCTACACCTTC
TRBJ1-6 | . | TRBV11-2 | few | CASSLAPGANSPLHF | TGTGCCAGCAGCTTAGCTCCAGGGGCTAATTCACCCCTCCACTTT
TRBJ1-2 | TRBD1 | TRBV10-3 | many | CAISEWDRGVTNYGYTF | TGTGCCATCAGTGAGTGGGACAGGGGGGTCACTAACTATGGCTACACCTTC
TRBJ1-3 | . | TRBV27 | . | CASSFRGGRGNTIYF | TGTGCCAGCAGTTTTAGGGGGGGACGTGGAAACACCATATATTTT
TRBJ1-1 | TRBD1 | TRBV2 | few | CASRDRGTEAFF | TGTGCCAGCAGGGACAGGGGGACTGAAGCTTTCTTT
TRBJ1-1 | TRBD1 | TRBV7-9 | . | CASSPPPGQVVVEAFF | TGTGCCAGCAGCCCACCCCCGGGACAGGTTGTGGTTGAAGCTTTCTTT
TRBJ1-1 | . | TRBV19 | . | CASSIQSTDFEAFF | TGTGCCAGTAGTATTCAGAGTACGGACTTTGAAGCTTTCTTT
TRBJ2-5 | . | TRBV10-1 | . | CASSDNGGQETQYF | TGCGCCAGCAGTGATAACGGGGGCCAAGAGACCCAGTACTTC
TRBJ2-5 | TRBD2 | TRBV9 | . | CASSYTSGETQYF | TGTGCCAGCAGCTACACTAGCGGGGAGACCCAGTACTTC
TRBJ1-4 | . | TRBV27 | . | CASSPGIATNEKLFF | TGTGCCAGCAGTCCCGGGATCGCAACTAATGAAAAACTGTTTTTT
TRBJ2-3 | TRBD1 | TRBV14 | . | CASRRQGGSDTQYF | TGTGCCAGCAGAAGACAGGGTGGAAGTGATACGCAGTATTTT